Listed below are T cell receptor beta chains from one sample, sequenced in a study of molecular identifiers for immune sequencing clone quantification. One entry per CDR3 protein, called by TCRdb with MiXCR from the PCR reads. This sample carries around 100,000 distinct CDR3 sequences, 36% of them seen once, and the ten largest clones take 4% to 5%. The sample was naive CD8+ T cells from blood, with Jurkat cell RNA spiked in. The receptors were sampled from a human donor in good health. Some libraries in this study had Jurkat cell RNA spiked in. The CDR3 runs from the conserved cysteine through the conserved F or W. Each record gives: clone size, V gene, J gene, D gene, CDR3 DNA, CDR3 protein. A D gene is named only where the DNA matches it firmly. Rows may omit the clone size; those that give it use once, few, many or a size class.

clone size: NA; V gene: TRBV2; J gene: TRBJ2-3; D gene: NA; CDR3 DNA: TGTGCCAGCAGTGAAGGGGGTACAGAATTCGAGACGCAGTATTTT; CDR3 protein: CASSEGGTEFETQYF
clone size: many; V gene: TRBV29-1; J gene: TRBJ2-6; D gene: NA; CDR3 DNA: TGCAGCGTTGTCGCCTCTGGGGCCAACGTCCTGACTTTC; CDR3 protein: CSVVASGANVLTF
clone size: many; V gene: TRBV29-1; J gene: TRBJ1-5; D gene: NA; CDR3 DNA: TGCAGCGTTTCGCGCGGAAACAATCAGCCCCAGCATTTT; CDR3 protein: CSVSRGNNQPQHF
clone size: NA; V gene: TRBV7-6; J gene: TRBJ1-3; D gene: TRBD1; CDR3 DNA: TGTGCCAGCAGCTTAGGGGAGACAGGGCTTGGAAACACCATATATTTT; CDR3 protein: CASSLGETGLGNTIYF
clone size: NA; V gene: TRBV20-1; J gene: TRBJ2-3; D gene: NA; CDR3 DNA: TGCAGTGCTCCTAGCGAAAGCACAGATACGCAGTATTTT; CDR3 protein: CSAPSESTDTQYF
clone size: few; V gene: TRBV7-3; J gene: TRBJ2-2; D gene: NA; CDR3 DNA: TGTGCCAGCAGCCCCTCCGCAAACACCGGGGAGCTGTTTTTT; CDR3 protein: CASSPSANTGELFF
clone size: NA; V gene: TRBV19; J gene: TRBJ2-6; D gene: TRBD1; CDR3 DNA: TGTGCCAATAGTATATGGACAGGCTCTCCTGGGGCCAACGTCCTGACTTTC; CDR3 protein: CANSIWTGSPGANVLTF
clone size: NA; V gene: TRBV12-3/TRBV12-4; J gene: TRBJ1-1; D gene: NA; CDR3 DNA: TGTGCCAGCAGTTTTGGGGAAATTGAAGCTTTCTTT; CDR3 protein: CASSFGEIEAFF
clone size: NA; V gene: TRBV27; J gene: TRBJ2-7; D gene: TRBD2; CDR3 DNA: TGTGCCAGCAGGATTGGAGCGGGGGAGCAGTACTTC; CDR3 protein: CASRIGAGEQYF
clone size: NA; V gene: TRBV4-3; J gene: TRBJ2-1; D gene: NA; CDR3 DNA: TGCGCCAGCAGCCAAGAGACGAGGAGAGTGGCCTACAATGAGCAGTTCTTC; CDR3 protein: CASSQETRRVAYNEQFF
clone size: NA; V gene: TRBV20-1; J gene: TRBJ1-4; D gene: NA; CDR3 DNA: TGCAGTGCTAGAGTATCCGCAGGAGCTAATGAAAAACTGTTTTTT; CDR3 protein: CSARVSAGANEKLFF
clone size: NA; V gene: TRBV7-6; J gene: TRBJ1-4; D gene: NA; CDR3 DNA: TGTGCCAGCAGCCCAGGACGGGGTAATGAAAAACTGTTTTTT; CDR3 protein: CASSPGRGNEKLFF
clone size: many; V gene: TRBV29-1; J gene: TRBJ1-1; D gene: NA; CDR3 DNA: TGCAGCGTGGTTGGACAGATCACTGAAGCTTTCTTT; CDR3 protein: CSVVGQITEAFF
clone size: many; V gene: TRBV28; J gene: TRBJ2-3; D gene: TRBD2; CDR3 DNA: TGTGCCAGCAGTTTATGGTCCCAATATAGCGGGAGACTTGATACGCAGTATTTT; CDR3 protein: CASSLWSQYSGRLDTQYF
clone size: few; V gene: TRBV4-3; J gene: TRBJ2-1; D gene: TRBD2; CDR3 DNA: TGCGCCAGCAGCCAAGATCAGCGGGGCAACTATGAGCAGTTCTTC; CDR3 protein: CASSQDQRGNYEQFF
clone size: NA; V gene: TRBV19; J gene: TRBJ2-3; D gene: NA; CDR3 DNA: TGTGCCAGTACCCAGACGGGGGCGTGGGCTAGCACAGATACGCAGTATTTT; CDR3 protein: CASTQTGAWASTDTQYF
clone size: few; V gene: TRBV29-1; J gene: TRBJ2-2; D gene: NA; CDR3 DNA: TGCAGCGTCCCTATGGGGGCAGGGACCGGGGAGCTGTTTTTT; CDR3 protein: CSVPMGAGTGELFF
clone size: NA; V gene: TRBV20-1; J gene: TRBJ2-5; D gene: NA; CDR3 DNA: TGCAGTGCTAGGTCGGACTCCTCCTGGTCGGAGACCCAGTACTTC; CDR3 protein: CSARSDSSWSETQYF
clone size: many; V gene: TRBV20-1; J gene: TRBJ1-4; D gene: NA; CDR3 DNA: TGCAGTGCCCCGACAGGCCGAGACGAAAAACTGTTTTTT; CDR3 protein: CSAPTGRDEKLFF
clone size: NA; V gene: TRBV6-2/TRBV6-3; J gene: TRBJ2-7; D gene: TRBD2; CDR3 DNA: TGTGCCAGCAGCTCTCTGGTAGCGGGAGGGCCCTACGAGCAGTACTTC; CDR3 protein: CASSSLVAGGPYEQYF
clone size: NA; V gene: TRBV19; J gene: TRBJ2-1; D gene: TRBD2; CDR3 DNA: TGTGCCAGTACCCTTGGTAGCGGGACCCACAATGAGCAGTTCTTC; CDR3 protein: CASTLGSGTHNEQFF
clone size: NA; V gene: TRBV3-1; J gene: TRBJ2-1; D gene: NA; CDR3 DNA: TGTGCCAGCAGCCATGGACGGGACTTCCAGTTCTTC; CDR3 protein: CASSHGRDFQFF
clone size: many; V gene: TRBV20-1; J gene: TRBJ1-5; D gene: NA; CDR3 DNA: TGCAGTGCTAGAGATCGTATAGCTAGCAATCAGCCCCAGCATTTT; CDR3 protein: CSARDRIASNQPQHF
clone size: many; V gene: TRBV29-1; J gene: TRBJ2-3; D gene: TRBD2; CDR3 DNA: TGCAGCGTTGCCTTTAGCGGGAGTAGTAGGACGCAGTATTTT; CDR3 protein: CSVAFSGSSRTQYF
clone size: few; V gene: TRBV11-2; J gene: TRBJ1-3; D gene: TRBD1; CDR3 DNA: TGTGCCAGCAGCTTATACCAGGGGGGACTTGGAAACACCATATATTTT; CDR3 protein: CASSLYQGGLGNTIYF
clone size: many; V gene: TRBV7-9; J gene: TRBJ2-7; D gene: NA; CDR3 DNA: TGTGCCAGCAGCTTAGCGCGGGAGCAGTACTTC; CDR3 protein: CASSLAREQYF
clone size: few; V gene: TRBV2; J gene: TRBJ2-3; D gene: TRBD2; CDR3 DNA: TGTGCCAGCAGTGGCCTAGCGGGAGCAAGCACAGATACGCAGTATTTT; CDR3 protein: CASSGLAGASTDTQYF
clone size: few; V gene: TRBV20-1; J gene: TRBJ1-5; D gene: NA; CDR3 DNA: TGCAGTGCCCAGGAGGGGGGGAACTATCAGCCCCAGCATTTT; CDR3 protein: CSAQEGGNYQPQHF
clone size: NA; V gene: TRBV6-5; J gene: TRBJ2-7; D gene: NA; CDR3 DNA: TGTGCCAGCAGTATACTCAGCGCTTCCGAGCAGTACTTC; CDR3 protein: CASSILSASEQYF